This TCR beta chain comes out of a study of T cells in Graves' hyperthyroidism and ophthalmopathy. Study-level results: Most clonotypes expanded in the thyroid (above 0.001) were also present in blood.

Authors of the study amplified TCR beta CDR3 regions from RNA transcripts. RT-PCR in the first round (using the HTBI primer set) targeted the TCR CDR3. TCRdb reprocessed the multiplex PCR reads with MiXCR, giving one entry per CDR3 protein. The data contain about 500,000 distinct CDR3 sequences, more than 15% of them singletons. This clonotype was picked up many times. Its antigen is unknown. In the ophthalmopathy cohort, Clinical Activity Score was at least 3, NOSPECS grade at least 4, and duration under 3 months. Exclusion followed for patients with uncontrolled infection, other autoimmune disease, pregnancy or lactation. The CDR3 extends over 12 amino acids. V shed 2 bases and J shed 6 bases, with 6 bases lying between them. Germline V gene data show CDR1 as SGHAT and CDR2 as FQNNGV.

This receptor was obtained from a woman aged 25 to 39 with Graves' ophthalmopathy. The sequenced sample consisted of blood. The gene calls are TRBV11-2 and TRBJ2-3, with D perhaps TRBD2 (5 bases). The CDR3 spells CASSLPSDTQYF. DNA of the CDR3: TGTGCCAGCAGCTTACCTAGCGATACGCAGTATTTT.